This T cell receptor beta chain was profiled in a study of vaccination and CD4 T cells after COVID-19. Findings and limits, study-wide: Within the convalescent patients, spike mono-reactivity was found in 304 of 307 vaccine-specific clones.

CD4+ T cells that had been cultured provided DNA sequenced with the Oncomine TCR Beta short-read assay. TCRdb reprocessed the PCR reads with MiXCR, giving one entry per CDR3 protein. The table records under 25,000 distinct CDR3 sequences, around 48% of them present only once. Per the germline V gene, CDR1 is SGHTA and CDR2 is FQGNSA. This CDR3 is built from 14 residues. V was pared by 6 bases and J by 4 bases, with 15 bases between. Notes on this clonotype: Its antigen is unidentified.

Described treatment: roughly ten-day PBMC culture with coronavirus spike peptide pools or control peptides (ViraFEST assay). What was sequenced was CD4+ T cells from blood, cultured in vitro. The clonotype was recovered from a human donor who had recovered from COVID-19. V and J are TRBV7-2 and TRBJ2-5; a weak D match, TRBD1 (6 bases). CDR3 residues: CASRPFAGVETQYF. In DNA form, the CDR3 reads TGTGCCAGCAGGCCGTTCGCAGGGGTAGAGACCCAGTACTTC.